The rows below give T cell receptor beta chains drawn from one sample of a study of T cell responses to AZD1222 COVID-19 vaccine. This table comes from immunoSEQ multiplex PCR, and its TCRdb copy is limited to in-frame clones, with some not included. The sample has roughly 120,000 clones; 70% to 90% are singletons. Sequencing was performed on peripheral blood, taken on day 0 of AZD1222 vaccination. Source of these receptors: an adult in good health. CDR3s include the opening cysteine and the closing phenylalanine or tryptophan. A D gene is named only where the DNA matches it firmly. Size is omitted from some rows. Given values are once, few, many or a class for expanded clones.

CDR3: CASSRRSGTGVPSSYEQYF
DNA: TGTGCCAGCAGCAGGCGTAGTGGGACAGGGGTGCCTAGCTCCTACGAGCAGTACTTC
J: TRBJ2-7
D: TRBD1
V: TRBV13
size: NA

CDR3: CASIGEKFPDVYEQYF
DNA: TGTGCCAGCATCGGGGAAAAGTTTCCTGACGTCTACGAGCAGTACTTC
J: TRBJ2-7
D: NA
V: TRBV2
size: NA

CDR3: CSVGPGYGYTF
DNA: TGCAGCGTTGGTCCCGGGTATGGCTACACCTTC
J: TRBJ1-2
D: NA
V: TRBV29-1
size: few

CDR3: CASSSMGTDTQYF
DNA: TGTGCCAGCAGTTCGATGGGGACAGATACGCAGTATTTT
J: TRBJ2-3
D: NA
V: TRBV12-3/TRBV12-4
size: NA

CDR3: CASSPGAVEQFF
DNA: TGTGCCAGCTCACCAGGGGCCGTTGAGCAGTTCTTC
J: TRBJ2-1
D: NA
V: TRBV18
size: NA

CDR3: CASSHPISGNTIYF
DNA: TGTGCCAGCAGTCACCCAATTTCTGGAAACACCATATATTTT
J: TRBJ1-3
D: NA
V: TRBV13
size: NA

CDR3: CAGKTSGVQETQYF
DNA: TGTGCCGGCAAGACTAGCGGGGTTCAAGAGACCCAGTACTTC
J: TRBJ2-5
D: TRBD2
V: TRBV2
size: NA

CDR3: CASSLEQRNTEAFF
DNA: TGCGCCAGCAGCTTGGAACAAAGGAACACTGAAGCTTTCTTT
J: TRBJ1-1
D: NA
V: TRBV5-1
size: NA

CDR3: CASSREVESYNSPLHF
DNA: TGTGCCAGTAGTAGAGAGGTAGAGTCCTATAATTCACCCCTCCACTTT
J: TRBJ1-6
D: NA
V: TRBV19
size: few

CDR3: CASSQERGYWGEHNYGYTF
DNA: TGCGCCAGCAGCCAAGAAAGAGGATATTGGGGGGAGCATAACTATGGCTACACCTTC
J: TRBJ1-2
D: NA
V: TRBV4-1
size: once

CDR3: CASTPGGPPLHF
DNA: TGTGCCAGCACCCCGGGAGGACCACCCCTCCACTTT
J: TRBJ1-6
D: NA
V: TRBV28
size: NA

CDR3: CSASLRMNTGELFF
DNA: TGCAGTGCTAGTCTACGGATGAACACCGGGGAGCTGTTTTTT
J: TRBJ2-2
D: NA
V: TRBV20-1
size: NA

CDR3: CASQDRTNEKLFF
DNA: TGTGCCTCACAGGACAGGACTAATGAAAAACTGTTTTTT
J: TRBJ1-4
D: TRBD1
V: TRBV12-3/TRBV12-4
size: NA

CDR3: CASLYPNTEAFF
DNA: TGTGCCAGCCTTTATCCGAACACTGAAGCTTTCTTT
J: TRBJ1-1
D: NA
V: TRBV28
size: NA

CDR3: CASSGGQKPNYGYTF
DNA: TGTGCCAGTAGTGGAGGACAGAAACCTAACTATGGCTACACCTTC
J: TRBJ1-2
D: NA
V: TRBV19
size: NA

CDR3: CASSSGTGGKGELFF
DNA: TGTGCTAGCAGCTCCGGGACAGGGGGCAAAGGGGAGCTGTTTTTT
J: TRBJ2-2
D: TRBD1
V: TRBV7-7
size: few

CDR3: CASSLAARGGTEAFF
DNA: TGTGCCAGCAGCTTAGCGGCACGGGGCGGCACTGAAGCTTTCTTT
J: TRBJ1-1
D: NA
V: TRBV7-2
size: NA

CDR3: CASSLAGGPTDTQYF
DNA: TGCGCCAGCAGCTTAGCGGGGGGGCCTACAGATACGCAGTATTTT
J: TRBJ2-3
D: TRBD2
V: TRBV4-1
size: few

CDR3: CASSQKGGYEQYF
DNA: TGCGCCAGCAGCCAAAAAGGGGGCTACGAGCAGTACTTC
J: TRBJ2-7
D: NA
V: TRBV4-1
size: NA

CDR3: CASSRTGPGTEAFF
DNA: TGTGCCAGCAGCCGAACAGGCCCGGGGACTGAAGCTTTCTTT
J: TRBJ1-1
D: NA
V: TRBV3-1/TRBV3-2
size: NA

CDR3: CASSYGGFATNEKLFF
DNA: TGTGCCAGCAGTTACGGGGGGTTTGCAACTAATGAAAAACTGTTTTTT
J: TRBJ1-4
D: NA
V: TRBV28
size: NA

CDR3: CASSLSTSGDTQYF
DNA: TGTGCCAGCAGTTTATCGACTAGCGGTGATACGCAGTATTTT
J: TRBJ2-3
D: TRBD2
V: TRBV28
size: NA

CDR3: CSVGSGGGSNQPQHF
DNA: TGCAGCGTTGGGTCGGGCGGGGGCAGCAATCAGCCCCAGCATTTT
J: TRBJ1-5
D: NA
V: TRBV29-1
size: NA

CDR3: CATSRPGQQDSYGYTF
DNA: TGTGCCACCAGCAGACCTGGACAGCAGGATAGCTATGGCTACACCTTC
J: TRBJ1-2
D: NA
V: TRBV15
size: NA

CDR3: CASSFLQGAGEQYF
DNA: TGTGCCAGCAGTTTTCTACAGGGGGCGGGGGAGCAGTACTTC
J: TRBJ2-7
D: TRBD1
V: TRBV27
size: few

CDR3: CASSLPRHEQYF
DNA: TGTGCCAGCAGTTTGCCACGCCACGAGCAGTACTTC
J: TRBJ2-7
D: NA
V: TRBV28
size: NA

CDR3: CASNRDRDPNEQFF
DNA: TGTGCCAGCAATCGGGACAGGGATCCCAATGAGCAGTTCTTC
J: TRBJ2-1
D: TRBD1
V: TRBV6-5
size: once

CDR3: CASGGGPQHF
DNA: TGTGCCAGCGGGGGGGGGCCCCAGCATTTT
J: TRBJ1-5
D: NA
V: TRBV28
size: NA

CDR3: CASSFFHKYSYEQYF
DNA: TGTGCCAGCAGCTTTTTCCACAAGTACTCCTACGAGCAGTACTTC
J: TRBJ2-7
D: NA
V: TRBV7-9
size: NA

CDR3: CASSLQRAGETQYF
DNA: TGCGCCAGCAGCCTACAGAGGGCGGGAGAGACCCAGTACTTC
J: TRBJ2-5
D: NA
V: TRBV4-3
size: NA

CDR3: CATSSGDTDTQYF
DNA: TGTGCCACCTCGAGCGGGGACACAGATACGCAGTATTTT
J: TRBJ2-3
D: TRBD2
V: TRBV4-2
size: NA

CDR3: CASSPASGGEQYF
DNA: TGTGCCAGCAGCCCAGCGTCGGGGGGCGAGCAGTACTTC
J: TRBJ2-7
D: TRBD2
V: TRBV5-5
size: NA

CDR3: CASSRGLNQPQHF
DNA: TGTGCCAGCTCACGGGGACTCAATCAGCCCCAGCATTTT
J: TRBJ1-5
D: NA
V: TRBV18
size: NA

CDR3: CASSLVGSLGNTIYF
DNA: TGTGCCAGCAGCTTAGTCGGGTCATTAGGAAACACCATATATTTT
J: TRBJ1-3
D: NA
V: TRBV7-2
size: NA

CDR3: CASSEARGASGNTIYF
DNA: TGTGCCAGCAGTGAAGCGCGGGGGGCTTCTGGAAACACCATATATTTT
J: TRBJ1-3
D: NA
V: TRBV6-1
size: NA

CDR3: CASSSDLNSPLHF
DNA: TGTGCCAGCAGTTCCGACCTGAATTCACCCCTCCACTTT
J: TRBJ1-6
D: NA
V: TRBV28
size: NA

CDR3: CASSPLGGSGDGYTF
DNA: TGCGCCAGCAGCCCACTGGGGGGGTCTGGCGATGGCTACACCTTC
J: TRBJ1-2
D: NA
V: TRBV5-1
size: once

CDR3: CASSRQNYGYTF
DNA: TGTGCCAGCAGCCGACAGAACTATGGCTACACCTTC
J: TRBJ1-2
D: NA
V: TRBV28
size: NA

CDR3: CASSFRTSGTGWLSETQYF
DNA: TGCGCCAGCAGCTTTCGGACCTCCGGGACAGGGTGGCTGAGTGAGACCCAGTACTTC
J: TRBJ2-5
D: TRBD1
V: TRBV5-1
size: NA

CDR3: CASSQGFGGGANYGYTF
DNA: TGCGCCAGCAGCCAAGGTTTTGGTGGGGGCGCGAACTATGGCTACACCTTC
J: TRBJ1-2
D: NA
V: TRBV4-3
size: NA

CDR3: CASRLGQLSTDTQYF
DNA: TGTGCCAGCAGACTAGGGCAGCTTAGCACAGATACGCAGTATTTT
J: TRBJ2-3
D: NA
V: TRBV7-2
size: NA